One sample yielded the 28 T cell receptor beta chains listed below, sequenced in a study of blood T cell repertoires in COVID-19. The method was immunoSEQ multiplex PCR; TCRdb's version includes in-frame clones alone and lacks a portion of them. The data hold some 250,000 clones, with 65% to 85% observed a single time. The specimen sequenced was peripheral blood. These receptors were collected from a man aged 40-49 years with active or convalescent COVID-19.

About this clone itself: A read error may produce the germline difference seen at one junction end. The V call is TRBV28, the J call TRBJ2-7; 7 bases match TRBD1. Germline loops: CDR1 MDHEN, CDR2 SYDVKM. The CDR3 totals 13 residues. CDR3: CASSLVGDRPSDF. CDR3 DNA sequence: TGTGCCAGCAGTTTAGTGGGGGACAGACCCTCGGACTTC.

The chain links TRBV7-3 to TRBJ2-3, with D maybe TRBD2 (7 bases). Trimming removed 5 bases from V and 5 bases from J, with 14 bases in between. This CDR3 has 14 amino acids. CDR1 is SGHTA, CDR2 FQGTGA, per germline. This CDR3 reads CASSPGGRGDTQYF. CDR3 bases: TGTGCCAGCAGCCCCGGGGGGCGGGGAGATACGCAGTATTTT.

In this sample, this clone turned up a few times. The chain is built from TRBV6-2 or TRBV6-3 and TRBJ2-2; 11 bases agree with TRBD1. This CDR3 spans 17 amino acids. The ends lost 6 bases at V and 4 bases at J; junction bases unmatched: 10. The germline V gene encodes CDR1 MNHEY and CDR2 SVGEGT. CDR3 nucleotide sequence: TGTGCCAGCAGCCCTCAAGGTGGGACAGGGGGCACCGGGGAGCTGTTTTTT. Translation gives CASSPQGGTGGTGELFF.

The chain carries TRBV2 and TRBJ2-5; 11 bases are a match to TRBD2. The CDR3 contains 17 residues. V was pared by 2 bases and J by 4 bases, with 9 bases of the junction left unmatched. Germline assignment: CDR1 SNHLY and CDR2 FYNNEI. The CDR3: CASSERRPGLAVETQYF. The CDR3 DNA is TGTGCCAGCAGTGAAAGAAGGCCGGGACTAGCGGTAGAGACCCAGTACTTC.

The V call is TRBV7-2, the J call TRBJ1-1; D perhaps matches TRBD1 (6 bases). The CDR3 runs 15 residues. Germline CDR1 SGHTA, CDR2 FQGNSA. V lost 5 bases, J lost 4 bases, and 17 bases lay in between. DNA for the CDR3: TGTGCCAGCAGCCCAGGCGGGGGCGGGAGCACTGAAGCTTTCTTT. It yields the protein CASSPGGGGSTEAFF.

CDR3 nucleotide sequence: TGCGCCAGCAGCCGCGGGAGGGAACATGAAGCTTTCTTT. Its translation: CASSRGREHEAFF. The chain joins TRBV5-1 to TRBJ1-1; D is unresolved. V was pared by 4 bases and J by 7 bases, with 14 bases between. There are 13 residues in the CDR3. Germline assignment: CDR1 SGHRS and CDR2 YFSETQ.

This clone was counted a few times. The J gene is TRBJ1-3, the V gene TRBV7-2, with TRBD1 matching over 7 bases. Trimming removed 2 bases from V and 2 bases from J; junction bases left unmatched: 3. The CDR3 is 15 residues long. Looked up from germline, CDR1 is SGHTA and CDR2 is FQGNSA. This CDR3 reads CASSLTGETGNTIYF. In nucleotides, the CDR3 is TGTGCCAGCAGCTTAACAGGGGAAACTGGAAACACCATATATTTT.

The chain recombines TRBV5-4 with TRBJ1-1, with D maybe TRBD1 (5 bases). The CDR3 is 14 amino acids. V shed 0 bases and J shed 1 base, with 7 bases lying between them. Germline lookup yields CDR1 SGHNT and CDR2 YYREEE (reference sequence). The CDR3 sequence: CASSLDQGNTEAFF. CDR3 sequence (DNA): TGTGCCAGCAGCTTGGACCAGGGGAACACTGAAGCTTTCTTT.

V gene TRBV30 combines with J gene TRBJ1-6; 7 bases are shared with TRBD1. CDR1 is GTSNPN and CDR2 is SVGIG in the germline V gene (reference sequence). CDR3 size: 12 residues. V gave up 5 bases and J gave up 7 bases; unmatched junction bases: 2. CDR3 amino acids: CAWDRVNSPLHF. As DNA, the CDR3 is TGTGCCTGGGACAGGGTCAATTCACCCCTCCACTTT. Supplemented by reference TRBV30 and TRBJ1-6, the full variable domain reads SQTIHQWPATLVQPVGSPLSLECTVEGTSNPNLYWYRQAAGRGLQLLFYSVGIGQISSEVPQNLSASRPQDRQFILSSKKLLLSDSGFYLCAWDRVNSPLHFGNGTRLTVT.

The chain is built from TRBV11-3 and TRBJ2-1, with 8 bases identical to TRBD2. J was trimmed by 5 bases and V by 0 bases; bases with no gene match: 6. The CDR3 extends over 16 amino acids. Germline CDR1 reads SGHNT; CDR2 reads YENEEA. The CDR3 is CASSLDRLAGHNEQFF. The CDR3 nucleotides are TGTGCCAGCAGCTTAGATCGCCTAGCGGGTCACAATGAGCAGTTCTTC.

The gene calls are TRBV10-3 and TRBJ1-2; D is uncertain. CDR1 is ENHRY, CDR2 SYGVKD, per germline. CDR3 size: 14 residues. V lost 2 bases and J 4 bases, leaving 11 bases between the germline ends. The CDR3 nucleotides are TGTGCCATCAGTGAGGGGCGGGAGGGCTATGGCTACACCTTC. It codes for CAISEGREGYGYTF.

V and J are TRBV28 and TRBJ2-7; a weak D match, TRBD2 (6 bases). V dropped 1 base and J dropped 3 bases, with 16 bases sitting between them. The length of the CDR3 is 16 residues. Germline V gene sequence: CDR1 MDHEN, CDR2 SYDVKM. The CDR3 DNA reads as TGTGCCAGCAGTTTATCCCGGGGGTCAGTCGTCTACGAGCAGTACTTC. Its translation is CASSLSRGSVVYEQYF.

This rearrangement joins TRBV7-2 to TRBJ1-4; perhaps TRBD1 as D (6 bases). Per the germline V gene, CDR1 is SGHTA and CDR2 is FQGNSA. Trimming pared 5 bases from V and 7 bases from J, leaving 11 bases between. The CDR3 is made up of 13 amino acids. DNA for the CDR3: TGTGCCAGCAGCCCAGGACAGAGTGAAAAACTGTTTTTT. Translation gives CASSPGQSEKLFF.

The chain has TRBV4-2 and TRBJ1-2, with TRBD1 matching 8 bases. The V and J ends lost 1 base and 5 bases, in that order; junction bases with no gene match: 6. The CDR3 extends over 15 amino acids. The germline gives CDR1 LGHNA, CDR2 YNFKEQ. CDR3 residues: CASSQASDREYGYTF. In DNA, the CDR3 is TGTGCCAGCAGCCAAGCCTCGGACAGGGAGTATGGCTACACCTTC.

V gene TRBV24-1 combines with J gene TRBJ2-1; 11 bases are shared with TRBD2. V lost 5 bases, J lost 6 bases, and 2 bases stayed unmatched. This CDR3 has 14 amino acids. The germline CDR1 and CDR2 sequences are KGHDR and SFDVKD. The CDR3: CATSGLAGGNEQFF. The CDR3 nucleotides are TGTGCCACCAGTGGTCTAGCGGGAGGCAATGAGCAGTTCTTC.

The rearrangement joins TRBV12-3 or TRBV12-4 to TRBJ1-1; D unclear. The CDR3 runs to 13 residues. V was clipped by 4 bases and J by 1 base, with 7 bases between them. CDR3 sequence reads: CASSWQENTEAFF. CDR3 nucleotide sequence: TGTGCCAGCAGTTGGCAGGAGAACACTGAAGCTTTCTTT.

The rearrangement uses TRBV5-6 and TRBJ1-2, with D possibly matching TRBD1 (5 bases). This CDR3 is built from 16 residues. Germline V CDR1 and CDR2: SGHDT, YYEEEE. V was pared by 3 bases and J by 2 bases, with 17 bases between. The CDR3 bases are TGTGCCAGCAGCTCCGGGGGAGGGGCGAGGAACTATGGCTACACCTTC. Amino acids: CASSSGGGARNYGYTF.

V and J are TRBV5-1 and TRBJ2-7; 9 bases agree with TRBD2. CDR3 length: 15 residues. From germline, CDR1 is SGHRS and CDR2 YFSETQ. Trimming took 1 base from V and 6 from J; bases not matched to a gene: 8. CDR3 protein: CASSLTSSGETEQYF. The CDR3 DNA reads as TGCGCCAGCAGCTTGACGTCTAGCGGGGAAACCGAGCAGTACTTC. Full variable domain (outside the CDR3, taken from reference TRBV5-1 and TRBJ2-7): KAGVTQTPRYLIKTRGQQVTLSCSPISGHRSVSWYQQTPGQGLQFLFEYFSETQRNKGNFPGRFSGRQFSNSRSEMNVSTLELGDSALYLCASSLTSSGETEQYFGPGTRLTVT.

The rearrangement uses TRBV27 and TRBJ1-2; perhaps TRBD1 as D (6 bases). The CDR3 extends over 17 amino acids. The ends were cut back, 5 bases at V and 2 bases at J, with 21 bases in the middle. Germline V CDR1 and CDR2: MNHEY, SMNVEV (reference sequence). CDR3 residues: CASSPVEGVSLNYGYTF. The CDR3 coding sequence is TGTGCCAGCAGTCCCGTAGAGGGGGTGAGCTTGAACTATGGCTACACCTTC.

This clone was seen many times. Here the CDR3 DNA reads TGTGCCAGCAGCCCCAACAGGGGGGGTTTGCGGGTCCCCTACGAGCAGTACTTC. This translates into CASSPNRGGLRVPYEQYF. The chain carries TRBV5-6 and TRBJ2-7, with D possibly being TRBD1 (8 bases). The CDR3 is made up of 18 amino acids. CDR1 SGHDT and CDR2 YYEEEE come from the germline V gene. The V and J ends lost 4 bases and 2 bases respectively, with 25 bases between them.

This chain joins TRBV19 and TRBJ2-7; a possible D gene is TRBD2 (6 bases). This CDR3 spans 14 amino acids. V was trimmed by 7 bases and J by 0 bases, leaving 13 bases between them. Germline lookup yields CDR1 LNHDA and CDR2 SQIVND (reference sequence). The DNA of the CDR3 is TGTGCCAGTACCGCCGGGACTTTCTCCTACGAGCAGTACTTC. Translation: CASTAGTFSYEQYF.

The J gene is TRBJ1-2, the V gene TRBV5-1, with 9 nucleotides matching TRBD1. Germline V CDR1 and CDR2: SGHRS, YFSETQ. The CDR3 totals 14 residues. V lost 2 bases to trimming and J lost 4 bases; unmatched junction nucleotides: 3. CDR3 sequence reads: CASSFTGGAYGYTF. The CDR3 DNA sequence: TGCGCCAGCAGCTTTACAGGGGGCGCCTATGGCTACACCTTC.

The V call is TRBV19, the J call TRBJ1-2, with D tentatively TRBD1 (5 bases). The CDR3 extends over 13 amino acids. From germline, CDR1 is LNHDA and CDR2 SQIVND (reference sequence). V lost 6 bases and J lost 5, with 13 bases in between. CDR3 coding DNA: TGTGCCAGTAGGGGCGGGGCCTCTTATGGCTACACCTTC. Translated: CASRGGASYGYTF.

This chain links TRBV19 with TRBJ1-1; 8 positions agree with TRBD1. CDR1 is LNHDA, CDR2 SQIVND, per germline (reference sequence). V gave up 1 base and J gave up 2 bases; unmatched junction bases: 6. The CDR3 sequence is 16 residues long. The CDR3 protein is CASSIGTGPLNTEAFF. CDR3 bases: TGTGCCAGTAGTATAGGGACAGGGCCCCTAAACACTGAAGCTTTCTTT. The full variable domain, completed using reference TRBV19 and TRBJ1-1, is DGGITQSPKYLFRKEGQNVTLSCEQNLNHDAMYWYRQDPGQGLRLIYYSQIVNDFQKGDIAEGYSVSREKKESFPLTVTSAQKNPTAFYLCASSIGTGPLNTEAFFGQGTRLTVV.

This clone was detected only once. The V call is TRBV7-6, the J call TRBJ2-2; TRBD1 agrees at 9 bases. Trimming at V came to 0 bases and at J to 3 bases, leaving 8 bases not matched to a gene. The CDR3 runs 18 residues. Germline CDR1 SGHVS, CDR2 FNYEAQ. CDR3 sequence: CASSLADPGQGYTGELFF. The CDR3, as DNA: TGTGCCAGCAGCTTAGCGGACCCGGGACAGGGCTACACCGGGGAGCTGTTTTTT.

The table lists this clone with a few counts. This chain joins TRBV12-3 or TRBV12-4 and TRBJ1-3; D uncertain. V was clipped by 6 bases and J by 3 bases, with 9 bases between them. The CDR3 extends over 13 amino acids. CDR3 sequence (DNA): TGTGCCAGCAGCCTTATCTATGGAAACACCATATATTTT. As protein: CASSLIYGNTIYF.

The chain employs TRBV23-1 and TRBJ1-1, with TRBD1 identical over 8 bases. TRBV23-1 is assigned to the ORF class and has an uncertain function. The trim removed 1 base at V and 3 bases at J, leaving 7 bases unmatched. CDR3 length: 16 amino acids. The CDR3 loop reads CASSQFPGGGDTEAFF. In DNA form, the CDR3 reads TGCGCCAGCAGTCAATTTCCAGGGGGCGGGGACACTGAAGCTTTCTTT.

The J gene is TRBJ1-3, the V gene TRBV19; a weak D match, TRBD1 (6 bases). There are 14 residues in the CDR3. Trimming stripped 6 bases from V and 8 bases from J, with 17 bases between. Germline values: CDR1 LNHDA, CDR2 SQIVND (reference sequence). The CDR3 protein is CASRPYRAEDTIYF. CDR3 nucleotides: TGTGCCAGTAGACCCTACAGGGCGGAGGACACCATATATTTT.